Listed here are 10 T cell receptor beta chains from one sample, sequenced in a study of Ad26.COV2.S vaccination and SARS-CoV-2 variants (dated by TCRdb to the early 2020s). To prepare the library, the immunoSEQ multiplex PCR assay was applied. TCRdb obtained this table from immuneACCESS and retained in-frame rearrangements with V and J assigned. These tables miss some clones; where compared with another copy, unresolved V genes account for less than half of the shortfall, and the remainder is unexplained. Present in this sample are about 430,000 clones, 75% to 95% of which were seen just once. About 12% of the sample is taken by the ten largest. In light of the paper, this sample's treatment or condition label describes: around 19 received Ad26.COV2.S at low or high dose, single or two shots; roughly five received placebo; per-sample allocation not given. Repertoires of vaccine and placebo recipients were sequenced from samples collected on day 63 after the first injection.

This specimen was peripheral blood, taken in a trial of Ad26.COV2.S vaccine versus placebo. Every receptor here comes from a person between 18 and 60 years old who received the Ad26.COV2.S COVID-19 vaccine or a placebo.

This clone showed up just once. The CDR3 protein is CASSQEEGIGEAFF. CDR3 sequence (DNA): TGCGCCAGCAGCCAAGAGGAAGGTATTGGTGAAGCTTTCTTT. V and J are TRBV4-1 and TRBJ1-1; D is ambiguous. The germline gives CDR1 MGHRA, CDR2 YSYEKL. The CDR3 has 14 residues. V dropped 0 bases and J dropped 7 bases, with 12 bases sitting between them.

The chain recombines TRBV9 with TRBJ2-5; D is perhaps TRBD2 (6 bases). V gave up 0 bases and J gave up 1 base, with 13 bases separating them. The length of the CDR3 is 16 residues. CDR1 and CDR2 from the germline V gene are SGDLS and YYNGEE. The CDR3 is CASSVGPSASQETQYF. The CDR3 nucleotides read TGTGCCAGCAGCGTAGGCCCTAGCGCCTCCCAAGAGACCCAGTACTTC.

V usage is TRBV4-3 and J usage is TRBJ1-4; the match to TRBD1 covers 9 bases. Trimming at V came to 4 bases and at J to 7 bases, leaving 10 bases not matched to a gene. The CDR3 sequence is 16 residues long. Germline-derived CDR1 and CDR2 are LGHNA and YSLEER. The CDR3 region is CASSRQSGTGSEKLFF. CDR3 sequence (DNA): TGCGCCAGCAGCCGCCAGTCCGGGACAGGGAGTGAAAAACTGTTTTTT.

This rearrangement joins TRBV30 to TRBJ2-2; D unclear. The CDR3 is 15 residues long. The germline V gene encodes CDR1 GTSNPN and CDR2 SVGIG (reference sequence). With 0 bases removed from V and 5 bases from J, the gap between germline ends came to 13 bases. CDR3 region: CAWSVLARVTGELFF. The CDR3 nucleotides read TGTGCCTGGAGTGTACTGGCCAGAGTAACCGGGGAGCTGTTTTTT.

J is TRBJ1-1 and V is TRBV7-9; D call uncertain. Between the trimmed V and J ends, which lost 0 bases and 0 bases, there was a span of 11 bases. In germline, CDR1 is SEHNR, CDR2 FQNEAQ (reference sequence). The CDR3 sequence is 16 residues long. The chain's CDR3 is CASSLAENSMNTEAFF. As DNA, the CDR3 is TGTGCCAGCAGCTTAGCTGAAAACAGCATGAACACTGAAGCTTTCTTT. The variable domain in full, with the rest retrieved from reference TRBV7-9 and TRBJ1-1, is DTGVSQNPRHKITKRGQNVTFRCDPISEHNRLYWYRQTLGQGPEFLTYFQNEAQLEKSRLLSDRFSAERPKGSFSTLEIQRTEQGDSAMYLCASSLAENSMNTEAFFGQGTRLTVV.

As for this clone: Other DNA sequences of this sample code for an identical CDR3. The J gene is TRBJ1-2, the V gene TRBV18; 8 nucleotides agree with TRBD1. The CDR3 totals 13 residues. Trimming removed 6 bases from V and 4 bases from J; junction bases left unmatched: 4. Germline loops: CDR1 KGHSH, CDR2 LQKENI. CDR3 sequence: CASSQDRVYGYTF. The CDR3 coding sequence is TGTGCCAGCTCCCAGGACAGGGTCTATGGCTACACCTTC.

The chain has TRBV29-1 and TRBJ2-1; D is undetermined. Germline V CDR1 and CDR2: SQVTM, ANQGSEA. Deletions cut 1 base from V and 6 bases from J, with 4 bases between. The CDR3 loop spans 11 amino acids. The CDR3 region is CSVEGLNEQFF. As DNA, the CDR3 is TGCAGCGTTGAAGGTCTCAATGAGCAGTTCTTC.

This clone was recorded once. The rearrangement joins TRBV5-1 to TRBJ2-7; TRBD1 aligns across 9 bases. The CDR3 contains 14 residues. Trimming cost V 5 bases and J 4 bases; bases outside gene matches: 7. Per germline, CDR1 SGHRS and CDR2 YFSETQ. DNA of the CDR3: TGCGCCAGCAGACCAGCGGGACAGGGTTACGAGCAGTACTTC. It codes for CASRPAGQGYEQYF.

The V gene is TRBV2, the J gene TRBJ2-2; D gene ambiguous. The CDR3 sequence is 13 residues long. V gave up 4 bases and J gave up 4 bases, with 7 bases separating them. Germline values: CDR1 SNHLY, CDR2 FYNNEI. This CDR3 reads CASSGAGTGELFF. The CDR3 coding sequence is TGTGCCAGCAGTGGTGCTGGCACCGGGGAGCTGTTTTTT.

The chain employs TRBV19 and TRBJ2-1; no reliable D call. V lost 5 bases and J 10 bases, leaving 12 bases between the germline ends. The CDR3 length is 12 residues. Germline loops: CDR1 LNHDA, CDR2 SQIVND (reference sequence). The DNA of the CDR3 is TGTGCCAGTAGTCTTCTGGTTTCCGAGCAGTTCTTC. It codes for CASSLLVSEQFF.